Shown below are 2 T cell receptor beta chains from a single sample sequenced in a study of OX40 agonist ivuxolimab in advanced cancers. Sequenced by immunoSEQ multiplex PCR; TCRdb stores in-frame clones only, minus some. The sample holds 45,000 to 60,000 clones; about four fifths are singletons and the top ten take about 1.9%. The sequences come from CD4+ or CD8+ T cells sorted from blood, collected in a trial of the OX40 agonist ivuxolimab. These receptor sequences come from an adult with an advanced solid tumor such as melanoma, head and neck, liver or kidney cancer.

The chain carries TRBV16 and TRBJ1-5, with D perhaps matching TRBD1 (5 bases). Trimming shortened V by 4 bases and J by 6 bases, and 10 bases separated the two germline ends. There are 13 residues in the CDR3. Per the germline V gene, CDR1 is KGHSY and CDR2 is FQNENV. In DNA form, the CDR3 reads TGTGCCAGCAGCCGGGGGTTGCGTCAGCCCCAGCATTTT. It is translated as CASSRGLRQPQHF.

In its sample, this clone is medium-sized (0.01 to 0.1%). The chain carries TRBV6-5 and TRBJ1-6; 8 bases agree with TRBD1. Germline CDR1 and CDR2: MNHEY and SVGAGI. This CDR3 has 14 amino acids. V was clipped by 6 bases and J by 11 bases; unmatched bases: 9. The CDR3 nucleotides read TGTGCCAGCAGCATAACGACAGGGGTGGCACCCCTCCACTTT. Translating gives CASSITTGVAPLHF.